This is a list of T cell receptor beta chains from one sample in a study of T cell repertoires in cytomegalovirus infection. MiXCR, applied by TCRdb to the reads, yields one record per CDR3 protein. The sample shows just under 550,000 distinct CDR3 sequences, 26% of them seen only once. The sequencing input was PBMCs. These receptors came from a human donor in good health (CMV status not recorded). Some clones in this sample may be carry-over from other donors' samples. The CDR3 runs from the conserved cysteine through the conserved F or W. Fields, in order: clone size, J gene, D gene, V gene, CDR3 protein, CDR3 DNA. A D gene is named only where the DNA matches it firmly. Some rows mark clone size as missing; the rest say once, few, many or name a class of expanded clone.

size: NA
J: TRBJ2-7
D: TRBD2
V: TRBV6-5
CDR3: CASSYGAGGPYEQYF
DNA: TGTGCCAGCAGTTACGGTGCGGGAGGGCCTTACGAGCAGTACTTC

size: NA
J: TRBJ1-5
D: TRBD1
V: TRBV19
CDR3: CASSTGQGDNQPQHF
DNA: TGTGCCAGTAGTACTGGACAGGGAGATAATCAGCCCCAGCATTTT

size: NA
J: TRBJ2-5
D: NA
V: TRBV10-3
CDR3: CAIITFRSRDPHAKTQYF
DNA: TGTGCCATCATCACTTTTAGGAGTCGGGACCCCCATGCGAAGACCCAGTACTTC

size: NA
J: TRBJ2-7
D: TRBD1
V: TRBV5-1
CDR3: CASSSGQGALPAYEQYF
DNA: TGCGCCAGCAGCTCGGGACAGGGGGCGCTCCCCGCCTACGAGCAGTACTTC

size: NA
J: TRBJ2-1
D: NA
V: TRBV19
CDR3: CASSPSTYNEQFF
DNA: TGTGCCAGTAGTCCGTCCACCTACAATGAGCAGTTCTTC

size: NA
J: TRBJ1-2
D: TRBD1
V: TRBV7-9
CDR3: CASSFDGTGSGYTF
DNA: TGTGCCAGCAGTTTTGATGGGACAGGGAGCGGCTACACCTTC

size: few
J: TRBJ1-5
D: NA
V: TRBV6-2/TRBV6-3
CDR3: CASSYRGPGPQHF
DNA: TGTGCCAGCAGTTACAGGGGACCGGGGCCCCAGCATTTT

size: NA
J: TRBJ1-2
D: NA
V: TRBV7-3
CDR3: CASSGDTTYGYTF
DNA: TGTGCCAGCAGCGGGGACACCACCTATGGCTACACCTTC

size: NA
J: TRBJ1-5
D: TRBD1
V: TRBV6-6
CDR3: CASSYLPGQTNQPQHF
DNA: TGTGCCAGCAGTTATCTACCGGGACAGACGAATCAGCCCCAGCATTTT

size: few
J: TRBJ1-2
D: TRBD1
V: TRBV20-1
CDR3: CSAPKGAPGYTF
DNA: TGCAGTGCGCCTAAGGGGGCACCGGGCTACACCTTC

size: NA
J: TRBJ2-1
D: NA
V: TRBV20-1
CDR3: CSASRLDNEQFF
DNA: TGCAGTGCTAGCCGACTAGACAATGAGCAGTTCTTC

size: many
J: TRBJ2-3
D: TRBD1
V: TRBV7-2
CDR3: CASSTGASSTDTQYF
DNA: TGTGCCAGCAGCACAGGGGCCAGCAGCACAGATACGCAGTATTTT

size: NA
J: TRBJ2-5
D: TRBD1
V: TRBV4-1
CDR3: CASSQEQGNQETQYF
DNA: TGCGCCAGCAGCCAAGAACAGGGGAACCAAGAGACCCAGTACTTC

size: many
J: TRBJ1-5
D: NA
V: TRBV12-3/TRBV12-4
CDR3: CASSLRGQSNQPQHF
DNA: TGTGCCAGCAGTTTACGCGGACAAAGCAATCAGCCCCAGCATTTT

size: many
J: TRBJ2-5
D: NA
V: TRBV4-3
CDR3: CASSQVRGETQYF
DNA: TGCGCCAGCAGCCAAGTGAGGGGAGAGACCCAGTACTTC

size: NA
J: TRBJ2-3
D: NA
V: TRBV20-1
CDR3: CSARGRLGSTDTQYF
DNA: TGCAGTGCTCGGGGTCGCCTCGGGAGCACAGATACGCAGTATTTT

size: NA
J: TRBJ1-6
D: TRBD1
V: TRBV10-3
CDR3: CAISEWGTVLSYYSPLHF
DNA: TGTGCCATCAGTGAGTGGGGGACAGTACTAAGCTACTATTCACCCCTCCACTTT

size: many
J: TRBJ2-2
D: NA
V: TRBV7-2
CDR3: CASSGTRRDTGELFF
DNA: TGTGCCAGCAGCGGAACTAGAAGAGACACCGGGGAGCTGTTTTTT

size: NA
J: TRBJ1-6
D: NA
V: TRBV6-5
CDR3: CASSGRGTGGNSPLHF
DNA: TGTGCCAGCAGTGGGAGGGGGACCGGGGGTAATTCACCCCTCCACTTT

size: many
J: TRBJ2-7
D: NA
V: TRBV7-8
CDR3: CASSLVGLVYEQYF
DNA: TGTGCCAGCAGCTTAGTGGGGCTGGTCTACGAGCAGTACTTC

size: NA
J: TRBJ2-1
D: TRBD2
V: TRBV7-9
CDR3: CASSLYELAGTPSEQFF
DNA: TGTGCCAGCAGCTTATATGAGCTAGCGGGTACCCCAAGTGAGCAGTTCTTC

size: NA
J: TRBJ1-2
D: TRBD1
V: TRBV14
CDR3: CASSRLGQGAGGYTF
DNA: TGTGCCAGCAGTCGACTCGGACAGGGGGCCGGCGGCTACACCTTC

size: NA
J: TRBJ2-3
D: NA
V: TRBV7-9
CDR3: CASSLEASDTQYF
DNA: TGTGCCAGCAGCTTAGAGGCGTCAGATACGCAGTATTTT

size: many
J: TRBJ2-1
D: NA
V: TRBV7-2
CDR3: CASSQFVSYNEQFF
DNA: TGTGCCAGCAGCCAGTTCGTTAGTTACAATGAGCAGTTCTTC